These T cell receptor beta chains were read from a single sample in a study of blood T cell repertoires in COVID-19. The protocol was immunoSEQ multiplex PCR, while the TCRdb copy is restricted to in-frame clones and leaves out a portion. The data show roughly 150,000 clones, with 60% to 80% seen just once and roughly 2.8% held by the top ten. Sequenced: peripheral blood. These receptor sequences come from a man in his 70s with acute or convalescent COVID-19. Each CDR3 is given with its conserved first and last residue. D genes are given only for firm matches. Clone size is shown for a subset of rows, as once, few, many or a class of expanded clone.

clone_size | d_call | j_call | v_call | cdr3_nt | cdr3_aa
NA | TRBD1 | TRBJ2-4 | TRBV6-6 | TGTGCCAGCAGTCCGCGTGCCGGGACAGAGATAGCCAAAAACATTCAGTACTTC | CASSPRAGTEIAKNIQYF
NA | TRBD1 | TRBJ1-2 | TRBV27 | TGTGCCAGCAGACGAGGACAGGGAGACTATGGCTACACCTTC | CASRRGQGDYGYTF
NA | NA | TRBJ1-1 | TRBV7-2 | TGTGCCAGCAGCTTAAATCGGGCGCGGGACACTGAAGCTTTCTTT | CASSLNRARDTEAFF
NA | TRBD2 | TRBJ2-3 | TRBV19 | TGTGCCAGTAGTTTCCGGGGGGACACAGATACGCAGTATTTT | CASSFRGDTDTQYF
once | TRBD1 | TRBJ1-2 | TRBV28 | TGTGCCAGCACCGAGACAGGGGTGTATGGCTACACCTTC | CASTETGVYGYTF
NA | NA | TRBJ1-1 | TRBV4-3 | TGCGCCAGCAGCCAAGATTGGCGGGGGGCCCTGAACACTGAAGCTTTCTTT | CASSQDWRGALNTEAFF
NA | NA | TRBJ2-1 | TRBV19 | TGTGCCAGTAGTATTATCGGCTACAATGAGCAGTTCTTC | CASSIIGYNEQFF
NA | NA | TRBJ2-1 | TRBV7-9 | TGTGCCAGCAGCTTCCCACAATTTGGTGAGCAGTTCTTC | CASSFPQFGEQFF
NA | TRBD1 | TRBJ2-7 | TRBV6-5 | TGTGCCAGCAGTTACAGAAGACAGGGGGATCCCTACGAGCAGTACTTC | CASSYRRQGDPYEQYF
NA | TRBD1 | TRBJ1-1 | TRBV6-1 | TGTGCCAGCAGTGAACCAGGGGGAGGCACTGAAGCTTTCTTT | CASSEPGGGTEAFF
few | TRBD1 | TRBJ1-1 | TRBV28 | TGTGCCAGCAGCCATGTCCCGGGACAGGGAATGAACACTGAAGCTTTCTTT | CASSHVPGQGMNTEAFF